One T cell receptor (beta chain) is described in this entry. This sample was included in a study of blood T cell repertoires in COVID-19. The overall study: COVID-19 samples collected from the United States, Italy and Spain covered acute and convalescent phases. T cells, B-cell-depleted T cells, or PBMCs provided the cDNA or gDNA that served as material.

The CDR3 totals 14 residues. Per germline, CDR1 LGHDT and CDR2 YNNKEL (reference sequence). Trimming removed 4 bases at V and 2 bases at J, with 11 bases between. In the authors' workflow: Estimates of nucleated cell counts were drawn from the amplification of reference gene primers. Using immunoSEQ multiplex PCR, the repertoire was profiled, and TCRdb retains in-frame clones only, with some absent. V and J calls and clone size follow that table, whereas D and trimming were derived from the DNA. The profile shows approximately 140,000 clones, 81% of them singletons. This rearrangement joins TRBV3-1 (or the pseudogene TRBV3-2) to TRBJ2-5; D is unresolved. What was sequenced was peripheral blood. This sequence originates from a human donor with acute or convalescent COVID-19. The donor label of this sample is uncertain. The CDR3 DNA reads TGTGCCAGCAGCCCCCCCCACTTACAAGAGACCCAGTACTTC. It translates to CASSPPHLQETQYF.